The rows below give T cell receptor beta chains drawn from one sample of a study of cytomegalovirus exposure and HLA in healthy donors. TCRdb keeps only in-frame clones here, not all; method: immunoSEQ multiplex PCR. The data contain about 76,000 clones, roughly two thirds of them singletons. Sequenced material: PBMCs. All receptors derive from a man between 60 and 75 years old in good health and CMV-seropositive. The CDR3 runs from the conserved cysteine through the conserved F or W. Each record gives: V gene, CDR3 protein.

>TRBV9
CASSFHGGPLNYGYTF
>TRBV6-4
CAGKDRMIDTQYF
>TRBV25-1
CASSDTGRGQANYGYTF
>TRBV13
CASSPITSGGGPYEQYF
>TRBV18
CASSPLVEANYGYTF
>TRBV5-1
CASSTINNEQFF
>TRBV6-6
CASSLGQADFF
>TRBV27
CASRGQGAGSLRYEQYF
>TRBV12-5
CASGLRGTGELFF
>TRBV27
CASSPQGYYNEQFF
>TRBV29-1
CSVSTGRTEAFF
>TRBV2
CASSQGTDTQYF
>TRBV7-2
CASSLARPSIYGYTF
>TRBV18
CASSPNRDTFYEQYF
>TRBV9
CASSATGDQPQHF
>TRBV6-1
CASSDLQGYTDTQYF
>TRBV11-2
CASSFGTGPYNEQFF
>TRBV6-1
CASRGGLWEALHF
>TRBV6-1
CASSETGRNNEKLFF
>TRBV5-1
CASSFSGAMNEQYF
>TRBV27
CASTSNGGRINEQFF
>TRBV6-5
CASSSQGGGGAVEQFF
>TRBV28
CASSLPPRSLTGLYEQYF
>TRBV18
CASSPPDTLYEQYF
>TRBV5-1
CASSLDRSGYTF
>TRBV7-9
CASSLAGAETQYF